One sample yielded the 8 T cell receptor beta chains listed below, sequenced in a study of blood T cell repertoires in COVID-19. Clones were sequenced by immunoSEQ multiplex PCR, and TCRdb holds only the in-frame ones, with some missing. The sample lists roughly 100,000 clones; 65% to 75% were seen once. The sample comprised peripheral blood. The source is a man at least 80 years old with acute or convalescent COVID-19.

This clone was observed many times. The chain combines TRBV7-9 with TRBJ1-2; 9 bases line up with TRBD1. This CDR3 region has 13 residues. From germline, CDR1 is SEHNR and CDR2 FQNEAQ (reference sequence). With V trimmed by 5 bases and J by 8 bases, 6 bases remained unmatched. The DNA of the CDR3 is TGTGCCAGCAGCCCGAGGACAGGGGTAGGCTACACCTTC. Residues: CASSPRTGVGYTF.

V is TRBV27 and J is TRBJ1-2; D gene uncertain. The V gene lost 5 bases and the J gene lost 7 bases, with 11 bases spanning the gap. CDR3 size: 12 residues. Germline values: CDR1 MNHEY, CDR2 SMNVEV (reference sequence). CDR3 protein: CASSSARGGYTF. In DNA, the CDR3 is TGTGCCAGCAGTAGCGCTCGGGGTGGCTACACCTTC.

The chain carries TRBV2 and TRBJ2-7; 7 nucleotides align to TRBD1. The CDR3 is 14 residues long. The trim removed 6 bases at V and 3 bases at J, leaving 8 bases unmatched. Germline CDR1 and CDR2: SNHLY and FYNNEI. The chain's CDR3 is CASSLPGQNYEQYF. CDR3 DNA: TGTGCCAGCAGCTTACCGGGACAGAACTACGAGCAGTACTTC.

The chain has TRBV28 and TRBJ1-2, with D perhaps TRBD1 (5 bases). This CDR3 is built from 14 residues. V lost 7 bases and J 0 bases, leaving 12 bases between the germline ends. Germline CDR1 reads MDHEN; CDR2 reads SYDVKM. In DNA, the CDR3 is TGTGCCAGCATCCAGGGTTTGGCTAACTATGGCTACACCTTC. This encodes CASIQGLANYGYTF.

The count of this clone is one. This sequence joins TRBV6-2 or TRBV6-3 and TRBJ1-2; D remains unclear. Germline V CDR1 and CDR2: MNHEY, SVGEGT. The CDR3 contains 14 residues. V lost 2 bases and J lost 2, with 9 bases in between. CDR3 in amino acids: CASSYMELNYGYTF. Written as DNA, the CDR3 is TGTGCCAGCAGTTACATGGAGCTAAACTATGGCTACACCTTC.

This clone was seen just once. The rearrangement links TRBV30 to TRBJ2-5; TRBD1 agrees at 7 bases. J was trimmed by 4 bases and V by 4 bases; bases with no gene match: 6. The CDR3 runs to 13 residues. The germline V gene has CDR1 GTSNPN and CDR2 SVGIG (reference sequence). CDR3 amino acids: CAWIQGNGETQYF. CDR3 bases: TGTGCCTGGATACAGGGGAATGGAGAGACCCAGTACTTC.

The chain couples TRBV28 to TRBJ2-7, with 9 bases identical to TRBD1. Losses at the gene ends were 5 bases for V and 0 bases for J; bases not matched to a gene: 8. Looked up from germline, CDR1 is MDHEN and CDR2 is SYDVKM. CDR3 size: 16 residues. The CDR3 is CASSPSPGQGSYEQYF. DNA of the CDR3: TGTGCCAGCAGTCCTAGTCCGGGACAGGGCTCCTACGAGCAGTACTTC.

The chain recombines TRBV2 with TRBJ2-1; a weak D match, TRBD2 (6 bases). Germline CDR1 reads SNHLY; CDR2 reads FYNNEI. V shed 4 bases and J shed 1 base, with 11 bases lying between them. This CDR3 is 15 amino acids long. Written as DNA, the CDR3 is TGTGCCAGCAGTGTACTAGCTCCTTCCTACAATGAGCAGTTCTTC. Translated: CASSVLAPSYNEQFF.